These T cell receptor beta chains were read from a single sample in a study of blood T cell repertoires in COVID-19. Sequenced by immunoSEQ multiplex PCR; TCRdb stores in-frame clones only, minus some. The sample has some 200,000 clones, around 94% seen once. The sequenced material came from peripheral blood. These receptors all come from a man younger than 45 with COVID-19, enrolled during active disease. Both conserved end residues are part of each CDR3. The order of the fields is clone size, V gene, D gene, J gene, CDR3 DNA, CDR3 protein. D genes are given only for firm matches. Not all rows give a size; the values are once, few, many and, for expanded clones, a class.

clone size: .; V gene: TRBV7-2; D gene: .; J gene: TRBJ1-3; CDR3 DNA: TGTGCCAGCAGCAGCCTAACAGGGTGGGGAGGAAACACCATATATTTT; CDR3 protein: CASSSLTGWGGNTIYF
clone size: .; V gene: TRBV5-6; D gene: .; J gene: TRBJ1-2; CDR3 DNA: TGTGCCAGCAGCTTGGTGGAGTTCGGCGGCTACACCTTC; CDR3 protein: CASSLVEFGGYTF
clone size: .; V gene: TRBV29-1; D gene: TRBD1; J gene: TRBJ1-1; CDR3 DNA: TGCAGCGTAAACCCGGACAGGCAAACTGAAGCTTTCTTT; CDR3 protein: CSVNPDRQTEAFF
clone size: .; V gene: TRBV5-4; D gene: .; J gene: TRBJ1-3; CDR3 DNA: TGTGCCAGCAGTCAAGCGGGCTACTCCTCTGGAAACACCATATATTTT; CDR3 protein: CASSQAGYSSGNTIYF
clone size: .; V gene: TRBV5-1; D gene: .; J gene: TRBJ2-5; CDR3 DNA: TGCGCCAGCAGCTTGGACATCCAAGAGACCCAGTACTTC; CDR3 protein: CASSLDIQETQYF
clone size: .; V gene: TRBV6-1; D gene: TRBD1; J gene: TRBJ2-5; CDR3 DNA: TGTGCCAGCAGTGAATTGATAGGGACAGAAGAGACCCAGTACTTC; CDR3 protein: CASSELIGTEETQYF
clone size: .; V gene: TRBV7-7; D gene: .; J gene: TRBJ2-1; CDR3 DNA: TGTGCCAGCAGCTTAGCTGGGGAGGCCTCTGAGCAGTTCTTC; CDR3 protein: CASSLAGEASEQFF
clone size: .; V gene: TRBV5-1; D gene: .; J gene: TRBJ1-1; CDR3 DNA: TGCGCCAGCAGCTTGGTTAGTATGAACACTGAAGCTTTCTTT; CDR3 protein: CASSLVSMNTEAFF
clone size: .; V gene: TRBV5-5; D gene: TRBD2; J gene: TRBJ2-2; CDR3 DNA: TGTGCCAGCAGCTTACGGGGACTAGTGAACACCGGGGAGCTGTTTTTT; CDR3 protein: CASSLRGLVNTGELFF
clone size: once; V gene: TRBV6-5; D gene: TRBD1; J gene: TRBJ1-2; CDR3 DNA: TGTGCCAGCAGGGGGGACAGCGGAAATGGCTACACCTTC; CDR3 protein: CASRGDSGNGYTF
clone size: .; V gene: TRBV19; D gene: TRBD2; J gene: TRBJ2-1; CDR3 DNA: TGTGCCAGTAGTATAGATGCCGGACTAGGGTACAATGAGCAGTTCTTC; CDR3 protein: CASSIDAGLGYNEQFF
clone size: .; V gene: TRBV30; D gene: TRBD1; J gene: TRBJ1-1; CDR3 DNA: TGTGCCTGGGTAGGGACAGGCGGACAAGCTTTCTTT; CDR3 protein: CAWVGTGGQAFF
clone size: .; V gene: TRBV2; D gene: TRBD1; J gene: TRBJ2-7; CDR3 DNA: TGTGCCAGCAGTGAACCAGAGCCTAGGGGGCGGCCTCTCTCCTACGAGCAGTACTTC; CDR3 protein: CASSEPEPRGRPLSYEQYF
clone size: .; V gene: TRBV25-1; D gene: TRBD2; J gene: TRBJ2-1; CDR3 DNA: TGTGCCAGCAGTGAGAAGAGGACTAGCGGGGTCAATGAGCAGTTCTTC; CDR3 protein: CASSEKRTSGVNEQFF
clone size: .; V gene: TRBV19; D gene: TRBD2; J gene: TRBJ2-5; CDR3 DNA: TGTGCCAGTAGTATAGATCTATTGGCTAGCGGGGAAGAGACCCAGTACTTC; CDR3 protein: CASSIDLLASGEETQYF
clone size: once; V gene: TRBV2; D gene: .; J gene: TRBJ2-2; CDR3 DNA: TGTGCCAGCAGCACCGGGACTTCAAGGACCGGGGAGCTGTTTTTT; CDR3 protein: CASSTGTSRTGELFF
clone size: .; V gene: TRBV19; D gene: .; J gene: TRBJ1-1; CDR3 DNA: TGTGCCAGTAGTATAGGGAGGACGGCGAACACTGAAGCTTTCTTT; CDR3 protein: CASSIGRTANTEAFF
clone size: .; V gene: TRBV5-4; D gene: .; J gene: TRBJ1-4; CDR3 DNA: TGTGCCAGCAGCGTGCGGGGGGGATCAAGTGAAAAACTGTTTTTT; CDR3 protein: CASSVRGGSSEKLFF
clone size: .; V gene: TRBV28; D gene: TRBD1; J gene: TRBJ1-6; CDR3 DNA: TGTGCCACCAAACCACAGGGGCCCGCTAGTTCACCCCTCCACTTT; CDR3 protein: CATKPQGPASSPLHF
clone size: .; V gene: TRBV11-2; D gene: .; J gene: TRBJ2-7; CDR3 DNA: TGTGCCAGCAGCTTAGTTGCGGTCGAGCAGTACTTC; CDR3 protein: CASSLVAVEQYF
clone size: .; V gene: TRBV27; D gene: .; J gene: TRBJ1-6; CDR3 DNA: TGTGCCAGCAGCGCGTGGACTGATTCACCCCTCCACTTT; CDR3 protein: CASSAWTDSPLHF
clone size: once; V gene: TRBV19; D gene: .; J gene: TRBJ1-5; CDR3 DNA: TGTGCCAGTAGTATTAAGATCGGCGGGACTCAAGATCAGCCCCAGCATTTT; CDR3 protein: CASSIKIGGTQDQPQHF
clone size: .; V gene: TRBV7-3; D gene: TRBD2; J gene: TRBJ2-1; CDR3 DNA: TGTGCCAGCAGCTTGTTCAGTAGTAGCGGGGGGACCCTCAATGAGCAGTTCTTC; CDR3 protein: CASSLFSSSGGTLNEQFF
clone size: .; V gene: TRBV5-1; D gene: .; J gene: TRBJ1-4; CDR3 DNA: TGCGCCAGCAGCCTGGGGGCGCCAGGTGAAAAACTGTTTTTT; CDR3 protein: CASSLGAPGEKLFF
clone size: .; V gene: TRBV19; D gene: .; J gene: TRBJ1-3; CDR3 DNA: TGTGCCAGTAGTATTGGCCCTTCATACTCTGGAAACACCATATATTTT; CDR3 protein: CASSIGPSYSGNTIYF